The 5 T cell receptor beta chains presented below share a single source sample, sequenced in a study of blood T cell repertoires in COVID-19. The repertoire was sequenced with immunoSEQ multiplex PCR; TCRdb's copy has only in-frame clones and lacks some. The table includes about 110,000 clones, approximately 67% detected once. The sequencing sample was made of peripheral blood. Every receptor here comes from a woman aged 55-69 years with acute or convalescent COVID-19.

This clone is deemed medium-sized. This chain links TRBV5-5 with TRBJ2-5; TRBD1 aligns across 7 bases. The CDR3 spans 15 residues. Losses at the gene ends were 3 bases for V and 2 bases for J; bases not matched to a gene: 7. Germline V lookup: CDR1 SGHKS, CDR2 YYEKEE (reference sequence). The CDR3 spells CASSSLWDSQETQYF. CDR3 coding DNA: TGTGCCAGCAGCTCGCTATGGGACAGTCAAGAGACCCAGTACTTC.

V gene TRBV7-9 combines with J gene TRBJ2-1; unclear D gene. V was cut by 2 bases and J by 5 bases, with 10 bases left in between. The CDR3 is 14 residues long. The V gene's germline CDR1 is SEHNR and CDR2 FQNEAQ (reference sequence). CDR3 amino acids: CASSLLYSNNEQFF. The CDR3 DNA sequence: TGTGCCAGCAGCTTACTGTACAGCAACAATGAGCAGTTCTTC.

This clone was counted only a few times. The chain couples TRBV19 to TRBJ1-2, with 9 bases lining up with TRBD1. Germline-derived CDR1 and CDR2 are LNHDA and SQIVND (reference sequence). V gave up 6 bases and J gave up 3 bases; unmatched junction bases: 8. There are 15 residues in the CDR3. The CDR3 DNA is TGTGCCAGTAGACCGTTAACAGGGGGCGACTATGGCTACACCTTC. Its protein is CASRPLTGGDYGYTF.

The chain is built from TRBV6-6 and TRBJ2-1; 9 bases line up with TRBD2. V was pared by 7 bases and J by 4 bases, with 5 bases of the junction left unmatched. Germline CDR1 MNHNY, CDR2 SVGAGI (reference sequence). The CDR3 length is 14 residues. This CDR3 reads CASTGLAGYNEQFF. The DNA for the CDR3 is TGTGCCAGCACAGGGCTAGCGGGGTACAATGAGCAGTTCTTC.

The chain joins TRBV5-4 to TRBJ2-2; 14 bases map to TRBD2. Germline V lookup: CDR1 SGHNT, CDR2 YYREEE (reference sequence). With 5 bases clipped from V and 4 bases from J, the junction kept 7 bases outside the gene matches. CDR3 length: 17 amino acids. The CDR3 coding sequence is TGTGCCAGCAGTCGACTAGCGGGGGGGCAGGGCACCGGGGAGCTGTTTTTT. This gives the protein CASSRLAGGQGTGELFF.